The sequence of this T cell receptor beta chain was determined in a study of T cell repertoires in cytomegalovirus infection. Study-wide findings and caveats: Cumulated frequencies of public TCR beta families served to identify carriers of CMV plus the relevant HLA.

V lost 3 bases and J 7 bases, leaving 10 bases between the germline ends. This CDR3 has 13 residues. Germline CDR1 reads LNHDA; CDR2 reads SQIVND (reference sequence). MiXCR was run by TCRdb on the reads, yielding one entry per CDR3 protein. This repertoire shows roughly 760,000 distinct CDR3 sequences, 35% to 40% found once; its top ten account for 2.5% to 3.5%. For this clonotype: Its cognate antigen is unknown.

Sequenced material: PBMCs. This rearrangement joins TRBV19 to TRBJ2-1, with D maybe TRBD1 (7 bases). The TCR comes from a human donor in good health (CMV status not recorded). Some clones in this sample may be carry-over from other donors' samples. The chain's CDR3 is CASSMEGANEQFF. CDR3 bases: TGTGCCAGTAGTATGGAGGGGGCTAATGAGCAGTTCTTC.